Presented here are 25 T cell receptor beta chains from one specimen sequenced in a study of cytomegalovirus exposure and HLA in healthy donors. The PCR was carried out with 60 Vbeta primers and 13 Jbeta primers. Some clones are missing from TCRdb's copy, which holds only in-frame ones; the method was immunoSEQ multiplex PCR. The sample has about 170,000 clones; about four fifths are singletons. The sample was PBMCs. The origin of the receptors is a woman aged 18-29 years in good health and CMV-seropositive.

The rearrangement uses TRBV10-3 and TRBJ2-3; TRBD2 aligns across 8 bases. This CDR3 region has 14 residues. Per the germline V gene, CDR1 is ENHRY and CDR2 is SYGVKD. The junction had 6 bases not matched to a gene; V was cut back by 6 bases and J by 4 bases. CDR3 DNA: TGTGCCATCAGGGGTAGCGGGGACGCAGATACGCAGTATTTT. It codes for CAIRGSGDADTQYF.

This chain uses TRBV20-1 with TRBJ1-1; TRBD1 is a possible D gene (5 bases). Germline V gene lookup returns CDR1 DFQATT and CDR2 SNEGSKA (reference sequence). The CDR3 consists of 10 residues. V was shortened by 4 bases and J by 8 bases, with 8 bases between the two germline ends. The CDR3 sequence is CSAKRQEAFF. The CDR3, as DNA: TGCAGTGCTAAGCGACAGGAAGCTTTCTTT.

The V gene is TRBV7-2, the J gene TRBJ2-3, with D maybe TRBD1 (5 bases). The CDR3 has 14 amino acids. CDR1 and CDR2 (germline): SGHTA, FQGNSA. V dropped 5 bases and J dropped 6 bases, with 15 bases sitting between them. The CDR3 loop is CASSPGATPDTQYF. CDR3 coding DNA: TGTGCCAGCAGCCCTGGGGCCACACCGGATACGCAGTATTTT.

The CDR3: CASSQVSSPEAEAFF. In nucleotides, the CDR3 is TGTGCCAGCAGCCAAGTCTCCTCCCCCGAGGCAGAAGCTTTCTTT. The rearrangement uses TRBV4-2 and TRBJ1-1; the D is unclear. Germline V gene sequence: CDR1 LGHNA, CDR2 YNFKEQ. CDR3 length equals 15 residues. With 1 base removed from V and 8 bases from J, the gap between germline ends came to 17 bases.

The rearrangement links TRBV6-5 to TRBJ1-5; no firm D call. Germline CDR1 is MNHEY and CDR2 is SVGAGI. V lost 6 bases to trimming and J lost 3 bases, with 6 bases between them. The CDR3 extends over 12 amino acids. The CDR3, as DNA: TGTGCCAGCAGGTTTAACAATCAGCCCCAGCATTTT. It specifies CASRFNNQPQHF.

The V and J genes are TRBV20-1 and TRBJ2-1, with D tentatively TRBD1 (5 bases). V dropped 6 bases and J dropped 10 bases, with 13 bases sitting between them. The CDR3 loop spans 11 amino acids. Germline V gene lookup returns CDR1 DFQATT and CDR2 SNEGSKA (reference sequence). In nucleotides, the CDR3 is TGCAGTGCAGGGGAAGTTGGGGAGCAGTTCTTC. Protein product: CSAGEVGEQFF.

The rearrangement links TRBV19 to TRBJ2-5; tentatively, D is TRBD1 (5 bases). This CDR3 region has 14 residues. The V gene's germline CDR1 is LNHDA and CDR2 SQIVND (reference sequence). V lost 9 bases to trimming and J lost 4 bases, with 18 bases between them. Here the CDR3 reads CASSIRGELETQYF. For the CDR3, the DNA is TGTGCCAGCTCAATAAGGGGTGAACTAGAGACCCAGTACTTC.

The genes are TRBV6-5 and TRBJ1-6; no firm D call. The germline V and J ends were trimmed by 5 bases and 9 bases, with 17 bases remaining between them. This CDR3 is 15 amino acids long. CDR1 and CDR2 (germline): MNHEY, SVGAGI. The CDR3 spells CASSPLEGEISPLHF. In DNA, the CDR3 is TGTGCCAGCAGTCCCCTGGAGGGAGAGATTTCACCCCTCCACTTT.

This chain joins TRBV11-2 and TRBJ2-1, with 11 bases fitting TRBD2. The V segment lost 0 bases and the J segment 5 bases; nucleotides outside the gene matches: 0. In germline, CDR1 is SGHAT, CDR2 FQNNGV. The CDR3 is 15 residues long. The CDR3 nucleotides read TGTGCCAGCAGCTTAGAGGGACTAGCGGACAATGAGCAGTTCTTC. This encodes CASSLEGLADNEQFF.

To note about this clone: This same CDR3 is encoded by further DNA sequences in the sample. V and J are TRBV9 and TRBJ1-1; D is uncertain. The CDR3 is 14 amino acids. Per germline, CDR1 SGDLS and CDR2 YYNGEE. V was clipped by 0 bases and J by 2 bases, with 8 bases between them. For the CDR3, the DNA is TGTGCCAGCAGCGTAGGGCGGCTTAACACTGAAGCTTTCTTT. Its protein is CASSVGRLNTEAFF.

The chain recombines TRBV6-5 with TRBJ2-1; tentatively, D is TRBD1 (6 bases). Trimming left V 6 bases short and J 2 bases short, with 14 bases between. CDR1 is MNHEY, CDR2 SVGAGI, per germline. The CDR3 has 15 residues. The CDR3 here is CASRLNRAPYNEQFF. The CDR3 DNA sequence: TGTGCCAGCAGATTAAACAGGGCCCCCTACAATGAGCAGTTCTTC.

The gene calls are TRBV5-6 and TRBJ1-1; 8 nucleotides align to TRBD1. This CDR3 has 14 amino acids. Trimming cost V 0 bases and J 4 bases; bases outside gene matches: 2. CDR1 and CDR2 from the germline V gene are SGHDT and YYEEEE. DNA for the CDR3: TGTGCCAGCAGCTTGGTCAGGGGGCCCACTGAAGCTTTCTTT. Translated: CASSLVRGPTEAFF.

The chain has TRBV5-1 and TRBJ2-3; maybe TRBD2 (6 bases). V was cut by 7 bases and J by 1 base, with 13 bases left in between. The CDR3 has 14 amino acids. Per germline, CDR1 SGHRS and CDR2 YFSETQ. The DNA for the CDR3 is TGCGCCAGCCGGTTGTCGGGGGGCACAGATACGCAGTATTTT. Translation gives CASRLSGGTDTQYF.

V gene TRBV4-1 combines with J gene TRBJ1-2, with TRBD1 matching 9 bases. Germline loops: CDR1 MGHRA, CDR2 YSYEKL. Unmatched junction bases numbered 11, after V lost 4 bases and J lost 8 bases. The CDR3 is 15 residues long. The CDR3 spells CASSRVPGQGSGYTF. CDR3 DNA: TGCGCCAGCAGCCGCGTACCGGGACAGGGAAGCGGCTACACCTTC.

The V and J genes are TRBV7-9 and TRBJ1-2, with D hard to call. The CDR3 totals 14 residues. Trimming removed 1 base at V and 4 bases at J, with 10 bases between. Germline lookup yields CDR1 SEHNR and CDR2 FQNEAQ (reference sequence). CDR3 nucleotide sequence: TGTGCCAGCAGCTTAGTAGGAGGGTCCTATGGCTACACCTTC. As protein: CASSLVGGSYGYTF.

V is TRBV9 and J is TRBJ1-2, with 7 bases identical to TRBD1. The ends lost 4 bases at V and 4 bases at J; junction bases unmatched: 4. Germline V gene lookup returns CDR1 SGDLS and CDR2 YYNGEE. The CDR3 is made up of 13 amino acids. The CDR3 DNA follows: TGTGCCAGCAGCTTAACAGGGGCCTATGGCTACACCTTC. Translation: CASSLTGAYGYTF.

This clone occurred a few times. The CDR3 region is CASSRGGATEQYF. In DNA form, the CDR3 reads TGTGCCAGCAGCCGCGGGGGGGCGACCGAGCAGTACTTC. The rearrangement uses TRBV7-2 and TRBJ2-7; TRBD2 matches at 9 bases. The germline CDR1 and CDR2 sequences are SGHTA and FQGNSA. The CDR3 is 13 amino acids. V shed 5 bases and J 6 bases; nucleotides not matched to a gene: 5.

J is TRBJ2-1 and V is TRBV5-1, with 15 bases lining up with TRBD2. This CDR3 contains 16 residues. From germline, CDR1 is SGHRS and CDR2 YFSETQ. V was pared by 4 bases and J by 9 bases, with 8 bases of the junction left unmatched. The chain's CDR3 is CASSPRGGLAGGEQFF. The CDR3 DNA follows: TGCGCCAGCAGCCCCCGGGGGGGACTAGCGGGGGGTGAGCAGTTCTTC. The variable domain in full, with the rest retrieved from reference TRBV5-1 and TRBJ2-1, is KAGVTQTPRYLIKTRGQQVTLSCSPISGHRSVSWYQQTPGQGLQFLFEYFSETQRNKGNFPGRFSGRQFSNSRSEMNVSTLELGDSALYLCASSPRGGLAGGEQFFGPGTRLTVL.

V gene TRBV19 combines with J gene TRBJ1-5, with a possible D match to TRBD1 (5 bases). The germline gives CDR1 LNHDA, CDR2 SQIVND (reference sequence). Trimming shortened V by 1 base and J by 4 bases, and 17 bases separated the two germline ends. The CDR3 has 17 residues. Here the CDR3 DNA reads TGTGCCAGTAGTATAGGTTCGGGTGAACAGGATAATCAGCCCCAGCATTTT. It yields the protein CASSIGSGEQDNQPQHF.

This clone was detected a few times. V and J are TRBV30 and TRBJ2-3, with a possible D match to TRBD2 (5 bases). Trimming left V 2 bases short and J 4 bases short, with 16 bases between. This CDR3 is 15 amino acids long. Germline V gene data show CDR1 as GTSNPN and CDR2 as SVGIG (reference sequence). CDR3 nucleotide sequence: TGTGCCTGGAGTCGTACGCCGGGGTGGGCAGATACGCAGTATTTT. Its translation is CAWSRTPGWADTQYF.

J is TRBJ1-2 and V is TRBV5-6, with D possibly being TRBD1 (6 bases). This CDR3 has 14 residues. Per the germline V gene, CDR1 is SGHDT and CDR2 is YYEEEE. Trimming took off 1 base at V and 8 bases at J, with 15 bases between the two ends. For the CDR3, the DNA is TGTGCCAGCAGCTTGAAGGGGGAAAGAGCAGGCTACACCTTC. Protein sequence: CASSLKGERAGYTF.

The rearrangement uses TRBV5-1 and TRBJ1-3; 9 bases agree with TRBD1. Germline assignment: CDR1 SGHRS and CDR2 YFSETQ. The CDR3 is 16 amino acids. With V trimmed by 4 bases and J by 2 bases, 7 bases remained unmatched. CDR3 in DNA: TGCGCCAGCAGCACAAGACAGGGGGGAGCTGGAAACACCATATATTTT. It is translated as CASSTRQGGAGNTIYF.

The chain combines TRBV4-2 with TRBJ1-4; D uncertain. The germline V gene encodes CDR1 LGHNA and CDR2 YNFKEQ. V lost 0 bases and J 8 bases, leaving 4 bases between the germline ends. This CDR3 is built from 12 residues. CDR3 residues: CASSQDSEKLFF. The CDR3 DNA is TGTGCCAGCAGCCAAGATAGCGAAAAACTGTTTTTT.

V and J are TRBV5-1 and TRBJ1-2, with 8 bases aligning to TRBD1. The trim removed 4 bases at V and 12 bases at J, leaving 17 bases unmatched. CDR1 and CDR2 from the germline V gene are SGHRS and YFSETQ. There are 15 residues in the CDR3. CDR3 sequence reads: CASSRQNPSQGAHTF. In DNA form, the CDR3 reads TGCGCCAGCAGCCGCCAGAACCCCTCCCAGGGGGCGCACACCTTC.

The chain employs TRBV6-5 and TRBJ1-1; D gene ambiguous. The CDR3 is made up of 14 amino acids. V lost 0 bases and J lost 0, with 5 bases in between. Per germline, CDR1 MNHEY and CDR2 SVGAGI. CDR3 in amino acids: CASSYSALNTEAFF. DNA of the CDR3: TGTGCCAGCAGTTACTCGGCCCTGAACACTGAAGCTTTCTTT.